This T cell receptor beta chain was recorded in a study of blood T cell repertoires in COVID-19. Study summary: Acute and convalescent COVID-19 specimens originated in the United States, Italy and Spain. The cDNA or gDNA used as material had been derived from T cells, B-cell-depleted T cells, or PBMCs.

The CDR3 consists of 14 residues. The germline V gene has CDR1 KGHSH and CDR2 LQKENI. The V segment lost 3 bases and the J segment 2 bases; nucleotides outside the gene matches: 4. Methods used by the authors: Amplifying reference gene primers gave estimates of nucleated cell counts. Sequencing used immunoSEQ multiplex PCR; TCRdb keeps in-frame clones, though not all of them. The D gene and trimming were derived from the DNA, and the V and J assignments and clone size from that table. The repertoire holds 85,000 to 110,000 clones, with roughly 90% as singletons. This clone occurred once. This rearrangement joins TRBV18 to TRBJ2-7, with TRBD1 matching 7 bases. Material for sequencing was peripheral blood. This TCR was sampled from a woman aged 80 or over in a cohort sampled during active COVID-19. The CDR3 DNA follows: TGTGCCAGCTCACCGGGACAGAGCACCTACGAGCAGTACTTC. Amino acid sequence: CASSPGQSTYEQYF.